Following are 27 T cell receptor beta chains from one sample sequenced in a study of read filtering for tumor transcriptome and immune sequencing. From roughly 390 ng of RNA, a library with molecular barcoded alpha/delta and beta/gamma adaptors was made. Via MiXCR, TCRdb re-called the reads, giving one row per CDR3 protein. This sample has roughly 41,000 distinct CDR3 sequences, with roughly 15% found just once. Sequenced material: a population of CD138-negative cells sorted from bone marrow. The source of these receptors is a donor at least 40 years old with multiple myeloma.

This clonotype appeared many times. The chain employs TRBV10-3 and TRBJ2-7, with 8 bases aligning to TRBD1. The V and J ends lost 6 bases and 3 bases, in that order; junction bases with no gene match: 7. This CDR3 contains 14 residues. Germline V gene data show CDR1 as ENHRY and CDR2 as SYGVKD. DNA for the CDR3: TGTGCCATCAGCCTAGCCGGACAGGGCTACGAGCAGTACTTC. It codes for CAISLAGQGYEQYF.

This clonotype was detected many times. The chain is built from TRBV20-1 and TRBJ2-6; 14 bases fit TRBD2. Looked up from germline, CDR1 is DFQATT and CDR2 is SNEGSKA (reference sequence). This CDR3 contains 16 residues. V gave up 5 bases and J gave up 2 bases; unmatched junction bases: 2. For the CDR3, the DNA is TGCAGTGCTGCGGGACTAGCGGGAGCTGGGGCCAACGTCCTGACTTTC. Its translation: CSAAGLAGAGANVLTF.

This clonotype was counted many times. This sequence joins TRBV12-3 or TRBV12-4 and TRBJ2-5; D is perhaps TRBD2 (6 bases). This CDR3 spans 13 amino acids. The germline V and J ends were trimmed by 5 bases and 5 bases, with 12 bases remaining between them. CDR3 protein: CASSPSDGETQYF. The CDR3 DNA reads TGTGCCAGCAGTCCTAGCGACGGCGAGACCCAGTACTTC.

This clonotype came up many times. The rearrangement uses TRBV7-2 and TRBJ2-1; 8 bases match TRBD2. J lost 7 bases, V lost 5 bases, and 7 bases had no gene match. Germline V gives CDR1 SGHTA, CDR2 FQGNSA. The CDR3 covers 14 residues. CDR3 loop: CASSPFSGNNEQFF. Here the CDR3 DNA reads TGTGCCAGCAGCCCCTTTAGCGGGAATAATGAGCAGTTCTTC.

This clonotype was picked up many times. The chain is built from TRBV4-2 and TRBJ2-1; unclear D gene. There are 12 residues in the CDR3. Trimming removed 0 bases from V and 8 bases from J, with 5 bases in between. Germline lookup yields CDR1 LGHNA and CDR2 YNFKEQ. CDR3 residues: CASSQDFDEQFF. CDR3 sequence (DNA): TGTGCCAGCAGCCAAGATTTCGATGAGCAGTTCTTC.

This clonotype has a count of ten or more. This chain links TRBV20-1 with TRBJ2-7; weak D call: TRBD1 (5 bases). This CDR3 is built from 13 residues. Germline loops: CDR1 DFQATT, CDR2 SNEGSKA (reference sequence). V lost 6 bases to trimming and J lost 2 bases, with 14 bases between them. The CDR3 is CSAQGVKTYEQYF. The CDR3, as DNA: TGCAGTGCCCAAGGGGTAAAGACCTACGAGCAGTACTTC.

Note on this clonotype: A read error may account for a junction end that differs from germline. V and J are TRBV5-5 and TRBJ1-5, with D uncertain. This CDR3 is built from 16 residues. CDR1 and CDR2 (germline): SGHKS, YYEKEE (reference sequence). The CDR3 here is CASSPLVDYSNQHQHF. CDR3 coding DNA: TGTGCCAGCAGCCCCCTGGTGGATTATAGCAATCAGCACCAGCATTTT.

To note about this clonotype: It may be a read error: a sequence one base away is much more abundant. V is TRBV7-9 and J is TRBJ2-3; D tentatively fits TRBD1 or TRBD2 (5 bases each). Looked up from germline, CDR1 is SEHNR and CDR2 is FQNEAQ (reference sequence). The CDR3 is 15 amino acids. Trimming shortened V by 2 bases and J by 2 bases, and 11 bases separated the two germline ends. The CDR3 DNA reads as TGTGCCAGCAGCTTAAGGGCAGGGACCACAGATACGCAGTATTTT. Protein product: CASSLRAGTTDTQYF.

This clonotype showed up many times. The chain links TRBV20-1 to TRBJ2-5, with D possibly matching TRBD1 (5 bases). Per the germline V gene, CDR1 is DFQATT and CDR2 is SNEGSKA (reference sequence). This CDR3 region has 14 residues. V shed 0 bases and J shed 1 base, with 9 bases lying between them. CDR3: CSAREMGRQETQYF. Written as DNA, the CDR3 is TGCAGTGCTAGAGAGATGGGGCGCCAAGAGACCCAGTACTTC.

In regard to this clonotype: At one boundary the junction diverges from the germline segment, which might be a read error. The chain couples TRBV2 to TRBJ1-5, with D hard to call. Germline CDR1 is SNHLY and CDR2 is FYNNEI. The CDR3 has 13 amino acids. CDR3 bases: TGTGCCAGCGGTGACGGACGGAATCGGCCCCAGCATTTT. Amino acid sequence: CASGDGRNRPQHF.

This clonotype showed up many times. The chain links TRBV7-2 to TRBJ2-3; 9 bases line up with TRBD2. The CDR3 has 13 amino acids. Losses at the gene ends were 4 bases for V and 7 bases for J; bases not matched to a gene: 3. Germline values: CDR1 SGHTA, CDR2 FQGNSA. CDR3 coding DNA: TGTGCCAGCAGCTCTTCTAGCGGGAATACGCAGTATTTT. Protein product: CASSSSSGNTQYF.

This chain joins TRBV20-1 and TRBJ1-3, with D unresolved. The V gene's germline CDR1 is DFQATT and CDR2 SNEGSKA (reference sequence). The CDR3 has 13 residues. V lost 6 bases, J lost 3 bases, and 12 bases lay in between. The CDR3 bases are TGCAGTGCCCACGGACCAGGTGGAAACACCATATATTTT. Translated, it gives CSAHGPGGNTIYF.

This clonotype has a single count. The junction departs from germline at one end; a sequencing error may be responsible. The chain recombines TRBV28 with TRBJ2-2, with a possible D match to TRBD2 (7 bases). Germline V lookup: CDR1 MDHEN, CDR2 SYDVKM. The CDR3 runs 16 residues. Written as DNA, the CDR3 is TGTGCCGGCAGTTCCTTGGGGGGGGGCAGGGCCGGGGAGCTGTTTTTT. This sequence encodes CAGSSLGGGRAGELFF. The entire variable domain, with the rest obtained from reference TRBV28 and TRBJ2-2, is as follows: DVKVTQSSRYLVKRTGEKVFLECVQDMDHENMFWYRQDPGLGLRLIYFSYDVKMKEKGDIPEGYSVSREKKERFSLILESASTNQTSMYLCAGSSLGGGRAGELFFGEGSRLTVL.

As regards this clonotype: With a much larger clone just one base away, this may be a read error. V usage is TRBV4-1 and J usage is TRBJ1-1; 9 bases fit TRBD1. Germline V gene lookup returns CDR1 MGHRA and CDR2 YSYEKL. CDR3 length: 14 amino acids. CDR3 region: CASSLDRGATKAFF. DNA for the CDR3: TGCGCCAGCAGCCTGGACAGGGGAGCCACTAAAGCTTTCTTT.

This clonotype was counted ten times or more. The genes are TRBV6-5 and TRBJ2-3; tentatively, D is TRBD2 (6 bases). The germline V gene encodes CDR1 MNHEY and CDR2 SVGAGI. The CDR3 contains 17 residues. The germline V and J ends were trimmed by 4 bases and 4 bases, with 21 bases remaining between them. The CDR3 nucleotides read TGTGCCAGCAGTTCCCCAGATGTGGCGGGATTTTCAGATACGCAGTATTTT. Protein: CASSSPDVAGFSDTQYF.

This clonotype was seen ten or more times. The chain has TRBV2 and TRBJ2-1; TRBD2 matches at 7 bases. This CDR3 region has 13 residues. CDR1 SNHLY and CDR2 FYNNEI come from the germline V gene. With 6 bases clipped from V and 6 bases from J, the junction kept 5 bases outside the gene matches. The CDR3 is CASRREFGNEQFF. For the CDR3, the DNA is TGTGCCAGCAGGCGGGAGTTCGGCAATGAGCAGTTCTTC.

This clonotype has more than one count but fewer than ten. A much larger clone differs from this one at a single base, so this may be a read error. DNA for the CDR3: TGTGCCAGCCAGCAAGCGGTGAGCTCCTACGAGCGGTACTTC. Its protein product is CASQQAVSSYERYF. The rearrangement uses TRBV6-5 and TRBJ2-7; TRBD2 might be the D (5 bases). Germline V CDR1 and CDR2: MNHEY, SVGAGI. This CDR3 spans 14 amino acids.

In this sample, this clonotype turned up many times. The rearrangement links TRBV24-1 to TRBJ2-1; D is uncertain. The CDR3 is 11 amino acids. The ends were cut back, 6 bases at V and 10 bases at J, with 9 bases in the middle. The germline CDR1 and CDR2 sequences are KGHDR and SFDVKD. As DNA, the CDR3 is TGTGCCACCAGTTCGGGTCTCGAGCAGTTCTTC. Translating gives CATSSGLEQFF.

This clonotype was detected ten times or more. Given a much more abundant clone one base away, this may be a read error. This chain uses TRBV27 with TRBJ1-5; 9 positions agree with TRBD1. The CDR3 contains 16 residues. Germline loops: CDR1 MNHEY, CDR2 SMNVEV (reference sequence). CDR3 nucleotide sequence: TGTGCCAGCAGTCCGAGGACAGGGGTCGGCAATCAGCTCCAGCATTTT. It encodes CASSPRTGVGNQLQHF.

This clonotype was counted ten times or more. The chain links TRBV20-1 to TRBJ1-5; 7 bases fit TRBD1. In germline, CDR1 is DFQATT, CDR2 SNEGSKA (reference sequence). The CDR3 has 15 residues. The ends lost 0 bases at V and 3 bases at J; junction bases unmatched: 5. The CDR3 DNA follows: TGCAGTGCTAGAGAAAACGGACAGGTCAATCAGCCCCAGCATTTT. This sequence encodes CSARENGQVNQPQHF.

This clonotype occurred many times. V is TRBV10-3 and J is TRBJ2-1, with D maybe TRBD2 (6 bases). Germline V gene lookup returns CDR1 ENHRY and CDR2 SYGVKD. This CDR3 region has 16 residues. The V and J ends lost 6 bases and 1 base respectively, with 16 bases between them. The CDR3 protein is CAIRAQGTRSYNEQFF. In DNA, the CDR3 is TGTGCCATCAGGGCCCAAGGGACTCGTTCCTACAATGAGCAGTTCTTC.

This clonotype was detected a few times. The chain joins TRBV5-1 to TRBJ1-3; a weak D match, TRBD1 (5 bases). Germline V gene lookup returns CDR1 SGHRS and CDR2 YFSETQ. Trimming pared 4 bases from V and 0 bases from J, leaving 14 bases between. The CDR3 has 16 residues. Here the CDR3 DNA reads TGCGCCAGCAGCCAATATCCAGGGAGCTCTGGAAACACCATATATTTT. It encodes CASSQYPGSSGNTIYF.

This clonotype showed up many times. The chain couples TRBV19 to TRBJ2-3, with D maybe TRBD2 (6 bases). Germline V CDR1 and CDR2: LNHDA, SQIVND (reference sequence). CDR3 length: 17 residues. V shed 5 bases and J shed 3 bases, with 21 bases lying between them. CDR3 sequence: CASSRGPGLMLTDTQYF. In DNA, the CDR3 is TGTGCCAGTAGTCGGGGACCGGGACTCATGCTGACAGATACGCAGTATTTT.

The chain uses TRBV20-1 and TRBJ2-3; perhaps TRBD2 as D (7 bases). The V gene's germline CDR1 is DFQATT and CDR2 SNEGSKA (reference sequence). Trimming took off 3 bases at V and 1 base at J, with 14 bases between the two ends. The CDR3 is 15 amino acids. CDR3 loop: CSASEGGPGTDTQYF. The DNA for the CDR3 is TGCAGTGCTAGTGAGGGGGGGCCTGGCACAGATACGCAGTATTTT.

This clonotype was seen many times. The V and J genes are TRBV20-1 and TRBJ1-4, with D possibly matching TRBD1 (6 bases). Germline loops: CDR1 DFQATT, CDR2 SNEGSKA (reference sequence). Deletions cut 5 bases from V and 2 bases from J, with 12 bases between. CDR3 length: 14 residues. CDR3 protein: CSAYPGDTNEKLFF. CDR3 DNA sequence: TGCAGTGCTTATCCAGGGGACACTAATGAAAAACTGTTTTTT.

This clonotype was detected many times. The V gene is TRBV20-1, the J gene TRBJ2-7, with 7 positions matching TRBD2. The CDR3 totals 14 residues. The junction had 8 bases not matched to a gene; V was cut back by 0 bases and J by 6 bases. Germline loops: CDR1 DFQATT, CDR2 SNEGSKA (reference sequence). DNA for the CDR3: TGCAGTGCTAGAGATTTCGCGGGAGAGCGCGAGCAGTACTTC. Translated, it gives CSARDFAGEREQYF.

In this sample, this clonotype turned up many times. This sequence joins TRBV29-1 and TRBJ2-3; D remains ambiguous. Germline CDR1 reads SQVTM; CDR2 reads ANQGSEA. The ends were cut back, 6 bases at V and 0 bases at J, with 13 bases in the middle. This CDR3 contains 14 residues. The CDR3 spells CSVHPQASTDTQYF. As DNA, the CDR3 is TGCAGCGTCCACCCGCAGGCGAGCACAGATACGCAGTATTTT.